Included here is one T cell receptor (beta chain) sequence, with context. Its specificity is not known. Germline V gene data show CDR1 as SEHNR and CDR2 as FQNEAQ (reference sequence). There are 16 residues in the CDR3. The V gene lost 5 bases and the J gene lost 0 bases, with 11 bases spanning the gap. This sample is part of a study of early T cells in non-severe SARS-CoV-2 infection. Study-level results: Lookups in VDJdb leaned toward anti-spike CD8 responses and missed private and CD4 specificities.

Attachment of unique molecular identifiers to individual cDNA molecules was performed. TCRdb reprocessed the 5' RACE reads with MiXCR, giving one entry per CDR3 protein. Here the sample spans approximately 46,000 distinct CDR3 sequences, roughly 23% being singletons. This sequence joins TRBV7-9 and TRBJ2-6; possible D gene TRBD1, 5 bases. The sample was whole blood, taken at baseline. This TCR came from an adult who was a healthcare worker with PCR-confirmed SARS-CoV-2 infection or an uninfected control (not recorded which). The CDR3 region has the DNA TGTGCCAGCAGCAGGACACTTGGCTCTGGGGCCAACGTCCTGACTTTC. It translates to CASSRTLGSGANVLTF.